The T cell receptor (beta chain) under discussion was sequenced for a study of T cell responses to AZD1222 COVID-19 vaccine. General study findings and limits: Only six AZD1222 recipients tested seropositive at baseline. As reported, nearly half of all spike-specific TCRs target variant regions that are unmutated. Clonal diversity was possibly underestimated, and white British individuals and females predominated among donors.

The table came from immunoSEQ multiplex PCR; TCRdb's copy has only in-frame clones and leaves some out. The sample carries under 95,000 clones, 89% recorded once. The germline V gene has CDR1 LNHNV and CDR2 YYDKDF (reference sequence). Trimming took off 1 base at V and 0 bases at J, with 10 bases between the two ends. The CDR3 is made up of 15 amino acids. Concerning this clone: Its matching antigen is unknown.

The origin of this receptor is an adult in good health. This material consisted of peripheral blood, taken on day 0 of AZD1222 vaccination. The genes are TRBV15 and TRBJ2-7; TRBD2 is a possible D gene (5 bases). CDR3 in amino acids: CATSRAEGPSYEQYF. The DNA for the CDR3 is TGTGCCACCAGCAGAGCCGAGGGCCCCTCCTACGAGCAGTACTTC.